This entry lists 5 T cell receptor beta chains sequenced from one sample in a study of OX40 agonist ivuxolimab in advanced cancers. TCRdb's copy holds only in-frame clones and misses some; the assay was immunoSEQ multiplex PCR. This table holds about 68,000 clones, about 89% found once. Sequencing was performed on CD4+ or CD8+ T cells sorted from blood, taken in a trial of the OX40 agonist ivuxolimab. Receptors were obtained from an adult with an advanced solid tumor such as melanoma, head and neck, liver or kidney cancer.

To note about this clone: The same CDR3 can be traced to other DNA sequences in this sample. J is TRBJ2-5 and V is TRBV2; D unclear. Per germline, CDR1 SNHLY and CDR2 FYNNEI. CDR3 length equals 10 residues. Trimming removed 5 bases at V and 5 bases at J, with 3 bases between. The CDR3 DNA follows: TGTGCCAGCAGTCTGGAGACCCAGTACTTC. This codes for CASSLETQYF.

The DNA of the CDR3 is TGTGCCAGCCACTCGGTAGGGGATTCACCCCTCCACTTT. Protein sequence: CASHSVGDSPLHF. This sequence joins TRBV18 and TRBJ1-6; the D gene is possibly TRBD1 (5 bases). V was clipped by 8 bases and J by 8 bases, with 13 bases between them. CDR3 size: 13 residues. Germline V CDR1 and CDR2: KGHSH, LQKENI.

The rearrangement joins TRBV7-6 to TRBJ2-5; the D gene is possibly TRBD2 (6 bases). With 4 bases removed from V and 4 bases from J, the gap between germline ends came to 13 bases. The CDR3 has 14 amino acids. Per germline, CDR1 SGHVS and CDR2 FNYEAQ. The CDR3 loop reads CASSSTGLGETQYF. The CDR3 region has the DNA TGTGCCAGCAGCTCTACGGGACTCGGAGAGACCCAGTACTTC.

In this sample, this clone turned up a few times. The rearrangement joins TRBV21-1 to TRBJ1-5; the table calls TRBD1, which could not be checked here. TRBV21-1 is a pseudogene. The length of the CDR3 is 16 residues. CDR3 residues: CASSKCSQYSNQPQHF. The CDR3 DNA reads TGTGCCAGCAGCAAATGTTCACAGTATAGCAATCAGCCCCAGCATTTT.

The genes are TRBV20-1 and TRBJ2-3; D is ambiguous. The CDR3 runs 11 residues. CDR1 is DFQATT and CDR2 is SNEGSKA in the germline V gene (reference sequence). The germline V and J ends were trimmed by 3 bases and 6 bases, with 7 bases remaining between them. For the CDR3, the DNA is TGCAGTGCTAGTCAGACCGATACGCAGTATTTT. This codes for CSASQTDTQYF.